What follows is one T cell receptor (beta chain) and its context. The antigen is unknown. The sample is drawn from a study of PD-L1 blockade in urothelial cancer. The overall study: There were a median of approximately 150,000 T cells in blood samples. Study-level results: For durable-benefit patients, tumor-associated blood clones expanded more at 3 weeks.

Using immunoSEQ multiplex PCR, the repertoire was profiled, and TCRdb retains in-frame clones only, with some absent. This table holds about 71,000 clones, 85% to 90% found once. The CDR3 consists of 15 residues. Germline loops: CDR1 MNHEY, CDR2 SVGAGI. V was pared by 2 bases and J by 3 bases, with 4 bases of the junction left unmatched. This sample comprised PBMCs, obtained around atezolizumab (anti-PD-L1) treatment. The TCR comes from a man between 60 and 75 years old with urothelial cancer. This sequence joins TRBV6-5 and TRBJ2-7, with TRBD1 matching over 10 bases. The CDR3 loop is CASSYKDRGFYEQYF. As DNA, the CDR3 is TGTGCCAGCAGTTACAAGGACAGGGGGTTCTACGAGCAGTACTTC.